This passage covers 7 T cell receptor beta chains from one sample sequenced in a study of CD8+ T cells in alopecia areata. Extracted from the samples, RNA was reverse transcribed into cDNA to serve as the sequencing template. Assay used: immunoSEQ multiplex PCR; TCRdb lists only in-frame clones, some missing. The repertoire consists of more than 110,000 clones, with roughly 54% occurring once and the leading ten covering around a sixth. Noted treatment: oral pan-JAK inhibitor, 5-10 mg twice daily. Sequences were derived from CD8+ T cells sorted from blood, sampled at week 4, from a patient treated with tofacitinib. These receptors came from a human donor with alopecia areata.

V and J are TRBV27 and TRBJ1-2; 7 bases map to TRBD1. V lost 3 bases, J lost 2 bases, and 6 bases stayed unmatched. This CDR3 contains 15 residues. Germline V lookup: CDR1 MNHEY, CDR2 SMNVEV (reference sequence). The CDR3 is CASSFLGQENYGYTF. In DNA, the CDR3 is TGTGCCAGCAGTTTCCTCGGACAGGAGAACTATGGCTACACCTTC.

CDR3 sequence (DNA): TGTGCCAGCAGGGGAACAGGGCTTAGACGTGATGGCTACACCTTC. It encodes CASRGTGLRRDGYTF. The rearrangement links TRBV27 to TRBJ1-2; TRBD1 is a possible D gene (6 bases). With 6 bases removed from V and 6 bases from J, the gap between germline ends came to 20 bases. Per germline, CDR1 MNHEY and CDR2 SMNVEV (reference sequence). The CDR3 consists of 15 residues.

The rearrangement links TRBV5-6 to TRBJ2-7, with TRBD1 matching 7 bases. CDR1 SGHDT and CDR2 YYEEEE come from the germline V gene. The CDR3 sequence is 12 residues long. Trimming cost V 7 bases and J 3 bases; bases outside gene matches: 4. CDR3 DNA: TGTGCCAGCTCGCAGGGGGTCTACGAGCAGTACTTC. Translation gives CASSQGVYEQYF. Full variable domain (rest looked up from reference TRBV5-6 and TRBJ2-7): DAGVTQSPTHLIKTRGQQVTLRCSPKSGHDTVSWYQQALGQGPQFIFQYYEEEERQRGNFPDRFSGHQFPNYSSELNVNALLLGDSALYLCASSQGVYEQYFGPGTRLTVT.

This rearrangement joins TRBV6-5 to TRBJ1-2; D might be TRBD1 (6 bases). V lost 4 bases and J lost 8, with 11 bases in between. The germline V gene has CDR1 MNHEY and CDR2 SVGAGI. The CDR3 is made up of 12 amino acids. The CDR3 nucleotides are TGTGCCAGCAGTTCAGGGGTGTCGGGCTACACCTTC. Its protein product is CASSSGVSGYTF.

The chain recombines TRBV6-1 with TRBJ2-7, with TRBD2 as a possible D gene (7 bases). The germline V and J ends were trimmed by 4 bases and 0 bases, with 10 bases remaining between them. The CDR3 is made up of 14 amino acids. CDR1 and CDR2 (germline): MNHNS, SASEGT. The CDR3 loop reads CASSARGASYEQYF. CDR3 nucleotide sequence: TGTGCCAGCAGTGCTCGGGGGGCCTCCTACGAGCAGTACTTC.

This chain links TRBV5-6 with TRBJ1-1; D ambiguous. The CDR3 length is 13 residues. The germline gives CDR1 SGHDT, CDR2 YYEEEE. Trimming pared 4 bases from V and 1 base from J, leaving 8 bases between. The CDR3 region is CASSPVTNTEAFF. The CDR3 DNA reads as TGTGCCAGCAGCCCAGTGACGAACACTGAAGCTTTCTTT. The variable domain in full, with the rest retrieved from reference TRBV5-6 and TRBJ1-1, is DAGVTQSPTHLIKTRGQQVTLRCSPKSGHDTVSWYQQALGQGPQFIFQYYEEEERQRGNFPDRFSGHQFPNYSSELNVNALLLGDSALYLCASSPVTNTEAFFGQGTRLTVV.

This sequence joins TRBV7-9 and TRBJ2-5; D is possibly TRBD1 or TRBD2 (5 bases each). V was cut by 5 bases and J by 4 bases, with 20 bases left in between. Germline V gene data show CDR1 as SEHNR and CDR2 as FQNEAQ (reference sequence). The CDR3 sequence is 16 residues long. The CDR3 reads CASSATGMRGPETQYF. The DNA for the CDR3 is TGTGCCAGCAGCGCAACCGGGATGAGGGGACCAGAGACCCAGTACTTC. The complete variable domain, with remaining parts taken from reference TRBV7-9 and TRBJ2-5, reads DTGVSQNPRHKITKRGQNVTFRCDPISEHNRLYWYRQTLGQGPEFLTYFQNEAQLEKSRLLSDRFSAERPKGSFSTLEIQRTEQGDSAMYLCASSATGMRGPETQYFGPGTRLLVL.